This TCR beta chain originates from a study of read filtering for tumor transcriptome and immune sequencing. Study results and limitations: RNA-seq captured clonotypes less deeply and reliably than IR-seq. IR-seq and RNA-seq agreed better without single-read clonotypes.

This CDR3 spans 15 amino acids. Germline V gene data show CDR1 as SQVTM and CDR2 as ANQGSEA. In the case of this clonotype: Its antigen is unidentified. Mismatch with germline at one junction end may stem from a read error.

The library was built from about 400 ng RNA with molecular barcoded adaptors for alpha/delta and beta/gamma chains. TCRdb fed the reads into MiXCR, producing one record per CDR3 protein. Of 5,500 to 6,000 distinct CDR3 sequences in the sample, around 20% were seen once. The TCR was taken from a donor at least 40 years old with multiple myeloma. The sequenced material came from a population of CD138-negative cells sorted from bone marrow. The chain recombines TRBV29-1 with TRBJ2-3; 9 positions agree with TRBD1. This CDR3 is CGVVRQGVFVDTQSF. The CDR3 DNA is TGCGGCGTGGTACGACAGGGGGTTTTTGTCGATACGCAGTCTTTT.